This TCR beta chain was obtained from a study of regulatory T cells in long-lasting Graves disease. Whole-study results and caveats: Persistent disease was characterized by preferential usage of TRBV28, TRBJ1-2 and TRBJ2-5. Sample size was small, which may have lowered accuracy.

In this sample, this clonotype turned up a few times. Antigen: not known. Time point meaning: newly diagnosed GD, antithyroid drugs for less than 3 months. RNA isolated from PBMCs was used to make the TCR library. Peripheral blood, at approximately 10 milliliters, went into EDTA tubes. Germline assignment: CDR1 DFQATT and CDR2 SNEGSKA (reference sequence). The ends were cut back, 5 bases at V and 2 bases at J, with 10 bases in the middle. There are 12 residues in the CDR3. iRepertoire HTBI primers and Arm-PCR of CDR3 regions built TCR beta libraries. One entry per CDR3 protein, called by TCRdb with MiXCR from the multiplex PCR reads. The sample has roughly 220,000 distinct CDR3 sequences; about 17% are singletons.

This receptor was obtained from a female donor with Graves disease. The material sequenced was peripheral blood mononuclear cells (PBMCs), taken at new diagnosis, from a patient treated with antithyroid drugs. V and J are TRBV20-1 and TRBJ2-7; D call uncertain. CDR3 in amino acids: CSAGSTTYEQYF. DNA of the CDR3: TGCAGTGCTGGTTCGACCACCTACGAGCAGTACTTC.